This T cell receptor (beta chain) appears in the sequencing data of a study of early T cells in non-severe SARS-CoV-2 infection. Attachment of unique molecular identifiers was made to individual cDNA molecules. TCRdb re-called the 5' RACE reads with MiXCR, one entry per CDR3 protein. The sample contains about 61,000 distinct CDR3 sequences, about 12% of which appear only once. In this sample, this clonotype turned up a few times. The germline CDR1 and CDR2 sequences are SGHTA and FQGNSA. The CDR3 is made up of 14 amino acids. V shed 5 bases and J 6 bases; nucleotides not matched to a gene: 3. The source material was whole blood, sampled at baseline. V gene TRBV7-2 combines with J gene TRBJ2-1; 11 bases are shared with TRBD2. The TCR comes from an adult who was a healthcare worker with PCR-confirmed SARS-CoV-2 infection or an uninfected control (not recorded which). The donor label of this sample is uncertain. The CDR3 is CASSHSGGGNEQFF. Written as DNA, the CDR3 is TGTGCCAGCAGCCATAGCGGGGGGGGCAATGAGCAGTTCTTC.